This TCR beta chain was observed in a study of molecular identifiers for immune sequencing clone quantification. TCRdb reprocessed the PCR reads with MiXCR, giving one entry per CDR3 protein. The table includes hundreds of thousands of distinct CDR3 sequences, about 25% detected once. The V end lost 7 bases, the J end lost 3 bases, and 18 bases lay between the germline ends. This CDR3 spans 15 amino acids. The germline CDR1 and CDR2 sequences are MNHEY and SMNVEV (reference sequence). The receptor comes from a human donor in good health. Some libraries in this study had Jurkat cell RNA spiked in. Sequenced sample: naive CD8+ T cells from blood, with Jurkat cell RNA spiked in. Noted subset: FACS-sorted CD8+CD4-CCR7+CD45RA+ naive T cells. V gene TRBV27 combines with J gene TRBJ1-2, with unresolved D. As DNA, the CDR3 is TGTGCCAGCACTCCTCGCTACCCGGCTTACTATGGCTACACCTTC. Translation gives CASTPRYPAYYGYTF.